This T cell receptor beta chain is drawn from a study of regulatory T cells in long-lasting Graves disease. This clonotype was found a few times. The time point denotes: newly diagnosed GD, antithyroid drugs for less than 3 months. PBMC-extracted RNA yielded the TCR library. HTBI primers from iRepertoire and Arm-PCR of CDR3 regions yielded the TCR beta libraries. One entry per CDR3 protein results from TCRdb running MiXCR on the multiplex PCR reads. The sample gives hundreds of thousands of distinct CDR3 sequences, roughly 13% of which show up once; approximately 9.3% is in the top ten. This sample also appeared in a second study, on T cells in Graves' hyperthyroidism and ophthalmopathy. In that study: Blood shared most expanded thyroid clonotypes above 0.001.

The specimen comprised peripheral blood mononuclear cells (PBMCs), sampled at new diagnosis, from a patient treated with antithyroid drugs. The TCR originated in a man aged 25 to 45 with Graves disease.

CDR3 amino acids: CASSLSGQGGYEQYF. CDR3 coding DNA: TGTGCCAGCAGTTTATCGGGGCAGGGGGGATACGAGCAGTACTTC. This chain connects TRBV12-3 or TRBV12-4 to TRBJ2-7, with D possibly matching TRBD1 (7 bases). The CDR3 loop spans 15 amino acids. The germline V and J ends were trimmed by 2 bases and 4 bases, with 15 bases remaining between them.